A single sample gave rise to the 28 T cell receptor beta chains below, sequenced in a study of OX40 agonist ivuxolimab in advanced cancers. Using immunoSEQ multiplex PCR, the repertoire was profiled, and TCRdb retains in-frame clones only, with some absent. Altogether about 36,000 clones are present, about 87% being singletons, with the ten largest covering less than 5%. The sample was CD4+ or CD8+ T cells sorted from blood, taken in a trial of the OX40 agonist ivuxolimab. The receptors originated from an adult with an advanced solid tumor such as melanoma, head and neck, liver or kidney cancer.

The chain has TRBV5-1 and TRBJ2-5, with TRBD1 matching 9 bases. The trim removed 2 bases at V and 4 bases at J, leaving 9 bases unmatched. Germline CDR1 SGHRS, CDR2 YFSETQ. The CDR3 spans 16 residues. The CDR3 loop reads CASSFSLTGGRETQYF. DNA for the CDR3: TGCGCCAGCAGCTTTTCACTGACAGGGGGAAGAGAGACCCAGTACTTC. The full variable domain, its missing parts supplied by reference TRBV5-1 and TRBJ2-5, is KAGVTQTPRYLIKTRGQQVTLSCSPISGHRSVSWYQQTPGQGLQFLFEYFSETQRNKGNFPGRFSGRQFSNSRSEMNVSTLELGDSALYLCASSFSLTGGRETQYFGPGTRLLVL.

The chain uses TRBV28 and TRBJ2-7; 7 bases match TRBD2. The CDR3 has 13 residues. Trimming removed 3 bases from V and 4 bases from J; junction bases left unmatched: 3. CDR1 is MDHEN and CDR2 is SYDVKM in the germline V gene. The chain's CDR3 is CASSLSGTYEQYF. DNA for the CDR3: TGTGCCAGCAGTTTGAGCGGGACTTACGAGCAGTACTTC. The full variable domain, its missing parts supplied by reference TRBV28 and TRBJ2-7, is DVKVTQSSRYLVKRTGEKVFLECVQDMDHENMFWYRQDPGLGLRLIYFSYDVKMKEKGDIPEGYSVSREKKERFSLILESASTNQTSMYLCASSLSGTYEQYFGPGTRLTVT.

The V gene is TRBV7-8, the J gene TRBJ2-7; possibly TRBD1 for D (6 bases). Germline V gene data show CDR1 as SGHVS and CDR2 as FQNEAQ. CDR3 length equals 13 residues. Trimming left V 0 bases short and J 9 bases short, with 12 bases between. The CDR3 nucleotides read TGTGCCAGCAGCTTAGCGTTGACAGGTGTGCAGTACTTC. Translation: CASSLALTGVQYF.

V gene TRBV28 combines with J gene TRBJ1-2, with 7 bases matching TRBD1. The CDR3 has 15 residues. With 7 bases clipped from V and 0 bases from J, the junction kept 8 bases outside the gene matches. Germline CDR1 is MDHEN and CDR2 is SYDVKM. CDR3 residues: CASIGGQLSNYGYTF. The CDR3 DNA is TGTGCCAGCATTGGGGGACAGCTTTCTAACTATGGCTACACCTTC.

As DNA, the CDR3 is TGTGCCAGCAGTTCGAGATCAGGGGAGCGGGAGACCCAGTACTTC. It specifies CASSSRSGERETQYF. The V call is TRBV27, the J call TRBJ2-5, with D maybe TRBD1 (6 bases). Germline V CDR1 and CDR2: MNHEY, SMNVEV (reference sequence). V lost 4 bases and J 5 bases, leaving 17 bases between the germline ends. This CDR3 has 15 amino acids.

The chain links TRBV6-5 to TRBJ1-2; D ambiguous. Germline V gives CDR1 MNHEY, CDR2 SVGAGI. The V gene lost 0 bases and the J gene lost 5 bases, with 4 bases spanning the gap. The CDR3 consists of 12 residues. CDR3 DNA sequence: TGTGCCAGCAGTTACTCTGGTTATGGCTACACCTTC. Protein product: CASSYSGYGYTF.

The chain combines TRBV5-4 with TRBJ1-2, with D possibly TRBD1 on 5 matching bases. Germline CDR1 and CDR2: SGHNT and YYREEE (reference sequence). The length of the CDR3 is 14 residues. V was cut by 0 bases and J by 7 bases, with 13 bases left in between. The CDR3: CASSLDRGAGGYTF. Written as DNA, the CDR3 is TGTGCCAGCAGCTTGGATAGGGGCGCAGGTGGCTACACCTTC.

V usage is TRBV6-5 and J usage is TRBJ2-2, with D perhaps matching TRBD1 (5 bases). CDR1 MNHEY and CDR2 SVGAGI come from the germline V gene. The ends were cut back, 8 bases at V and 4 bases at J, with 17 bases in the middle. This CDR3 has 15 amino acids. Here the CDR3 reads CASSGPGNCTGELFF. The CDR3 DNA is TGTGCCAGCTCCGGGCCAGGGAATTGCACCGGGGAGCTGTTTTTT.

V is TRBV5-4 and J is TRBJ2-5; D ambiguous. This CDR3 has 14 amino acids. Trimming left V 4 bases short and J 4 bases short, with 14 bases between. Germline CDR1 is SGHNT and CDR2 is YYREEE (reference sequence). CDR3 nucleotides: TGTGCCAGCAGCCATTCGGTGTCCCGAGAGACCCAGTACTTC. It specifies CASSHSVSRETQYF.

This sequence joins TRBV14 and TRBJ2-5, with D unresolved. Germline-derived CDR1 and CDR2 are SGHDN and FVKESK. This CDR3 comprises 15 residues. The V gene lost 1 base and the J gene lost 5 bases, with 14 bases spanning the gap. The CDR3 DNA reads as TGTGCCAGCAGCCAAGCTTTTGGGGTCGTCGAGACCCAGTACTTC. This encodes CASSQAFGVVETQYF.

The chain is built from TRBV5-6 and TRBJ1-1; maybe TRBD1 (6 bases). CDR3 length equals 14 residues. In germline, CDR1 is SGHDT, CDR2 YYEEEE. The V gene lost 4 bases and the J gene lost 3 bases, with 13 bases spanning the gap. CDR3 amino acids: CASSPKDSDTEAFF. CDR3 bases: TGTGCCAGCAGCCCAAAGGACAGTGACACTGAAGCTTTCTTT.

Here the CDR3 DNA reads TGTGCCAGCAGCTACAAGACTCCCAGCGAGCAGTACTTC. Protein: CASSYKTPSEQYF. The genes are TRBV11-3 and TRBJ2-7; D is ambiguous. This CDR3 is built from 13 residues. CDR1 is SGHNT and CDR2 is YENEEA in the germline V gene. The V end lost 4 bases, the J end lost 6 bases, and 13 bases lay between the germline ends.

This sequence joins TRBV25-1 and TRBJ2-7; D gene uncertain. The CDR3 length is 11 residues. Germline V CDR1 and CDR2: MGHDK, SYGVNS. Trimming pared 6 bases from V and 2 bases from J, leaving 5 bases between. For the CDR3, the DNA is TGTGCCAGCAGAGAGGCCTACGAGCAGTACTTC. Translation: CASREAYEQYF.

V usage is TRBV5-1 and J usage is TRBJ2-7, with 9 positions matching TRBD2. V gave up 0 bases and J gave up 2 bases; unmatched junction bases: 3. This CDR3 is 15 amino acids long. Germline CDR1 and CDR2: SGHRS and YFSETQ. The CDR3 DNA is TGCGCCAGCAGCTTGGAGGGCGGGGGGGCCTACGAGCAGTACTTC. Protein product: CASSLEGGGAYEQYF.

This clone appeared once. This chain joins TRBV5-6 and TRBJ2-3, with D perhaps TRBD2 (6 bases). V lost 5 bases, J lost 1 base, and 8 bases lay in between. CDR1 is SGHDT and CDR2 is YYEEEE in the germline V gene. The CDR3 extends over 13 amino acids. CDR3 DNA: TGTGCCAGCAGGGTAGCGGGCACAGATACGCAGTATTTT. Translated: CASRVAGTDTQYF. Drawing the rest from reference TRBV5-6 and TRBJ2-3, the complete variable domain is DAGVTQSPTHLIKTRGQQVTLRCSPKSGHDTVSWYQQALGQGPQFIFQYYEEEERQRGNFPDRFSGHQFPNYSSELNVNALLLGDSALYLCASRVAGTDTQYFGPGTRLTVL.

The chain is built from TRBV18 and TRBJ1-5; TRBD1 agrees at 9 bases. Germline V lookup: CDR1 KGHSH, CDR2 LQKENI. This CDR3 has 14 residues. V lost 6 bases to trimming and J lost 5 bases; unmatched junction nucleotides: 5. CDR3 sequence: CASSPGQGHQPQHF. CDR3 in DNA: TGTGCCAGCTCTCCGGGACAGGGCCATCAGCCCCAGCATTTT.

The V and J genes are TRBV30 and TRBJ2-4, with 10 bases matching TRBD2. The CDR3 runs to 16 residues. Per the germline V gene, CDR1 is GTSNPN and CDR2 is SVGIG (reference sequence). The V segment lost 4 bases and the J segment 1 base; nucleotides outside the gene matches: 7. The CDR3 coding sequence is TGTGCCTGGACTAGCGGGAGAGAAATGGCCAAAAACATTCAGTACTTC. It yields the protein CAWTSGREMAKNIQYF.

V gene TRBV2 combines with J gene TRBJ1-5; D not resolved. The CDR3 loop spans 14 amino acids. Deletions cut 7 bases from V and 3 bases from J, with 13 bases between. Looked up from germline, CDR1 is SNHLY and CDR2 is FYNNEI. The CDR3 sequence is CASKREVANQPQHF. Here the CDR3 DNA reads TGTGCCAGCAAGCGAGAAGTGGCCAATCAGCCCCAGCATTTT.

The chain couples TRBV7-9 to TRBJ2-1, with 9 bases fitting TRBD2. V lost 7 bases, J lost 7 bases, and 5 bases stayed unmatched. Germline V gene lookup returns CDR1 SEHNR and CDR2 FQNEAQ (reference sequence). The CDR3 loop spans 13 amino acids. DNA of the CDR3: TGTGCCAGCACTTTTCTAGCGGGGAATGAGCAGTTCTTC. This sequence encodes CASTFLAGNEQFF.

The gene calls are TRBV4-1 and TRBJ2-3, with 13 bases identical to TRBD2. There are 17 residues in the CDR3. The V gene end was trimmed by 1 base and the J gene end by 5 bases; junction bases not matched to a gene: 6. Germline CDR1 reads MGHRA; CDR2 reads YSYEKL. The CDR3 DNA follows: TGCGCCAGCAGCCAAGGGAGGACTAGCGGGAGAAGAGATACGCAGTATTTT. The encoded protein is CASSQGRTSGRRDTQYF.

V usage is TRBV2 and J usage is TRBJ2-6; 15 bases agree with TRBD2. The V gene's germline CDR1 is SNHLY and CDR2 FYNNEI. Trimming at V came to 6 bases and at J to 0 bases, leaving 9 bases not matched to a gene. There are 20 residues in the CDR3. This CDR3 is CASRGTSGRLPLSGANVLTF. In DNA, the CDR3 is TGTGCCAGCAGGGGGACTAGCGGGAGGCTCCCCCTCTCTGGGGCCAACGTCCTGACTTTC.

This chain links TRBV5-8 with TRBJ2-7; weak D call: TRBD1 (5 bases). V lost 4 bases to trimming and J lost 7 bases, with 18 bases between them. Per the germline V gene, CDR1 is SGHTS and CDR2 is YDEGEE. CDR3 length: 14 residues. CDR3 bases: TGTGCCAGCAGCACCCGGACAAGCCTGGGGGAGCAGTACTTC. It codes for CASSTRTSLGEQYF. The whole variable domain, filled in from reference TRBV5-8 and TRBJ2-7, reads EAGVTQSPTHLIKTRGQQATLRCSPISGHTSVYWYQQALGLGLQFLLWYDEGEERNRGNFPPRFSGRQFPNYSSELNVNALELEDSALYLCASSTRTSLGEQYFGPGTRLTVT.

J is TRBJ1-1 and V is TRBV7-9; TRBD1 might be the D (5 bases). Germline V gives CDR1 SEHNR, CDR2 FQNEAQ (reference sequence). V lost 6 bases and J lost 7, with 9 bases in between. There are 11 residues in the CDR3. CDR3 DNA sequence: TGTGCCAGCAGAGAAACAGGTGAAGCTTTCTTT. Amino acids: CASRETGEAFF.

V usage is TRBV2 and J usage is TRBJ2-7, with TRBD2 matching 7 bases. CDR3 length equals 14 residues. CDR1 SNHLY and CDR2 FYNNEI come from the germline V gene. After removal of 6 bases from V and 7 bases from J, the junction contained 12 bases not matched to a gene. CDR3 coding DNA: TGTGCCAGCAGGATCCCAAGGGAGGGCGGGGAGCAGTACTTC. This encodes CASRIPREGGEQYF.

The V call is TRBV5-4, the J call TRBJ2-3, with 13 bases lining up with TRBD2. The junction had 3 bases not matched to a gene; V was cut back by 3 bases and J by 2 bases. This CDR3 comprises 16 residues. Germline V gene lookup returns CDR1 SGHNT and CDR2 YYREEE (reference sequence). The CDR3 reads CASSSGLAGVTDTQYF. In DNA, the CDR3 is TGTGCCAGCAGCTCCGGACTAGCGGGAGTCACAGATACGCAGTATTTT.

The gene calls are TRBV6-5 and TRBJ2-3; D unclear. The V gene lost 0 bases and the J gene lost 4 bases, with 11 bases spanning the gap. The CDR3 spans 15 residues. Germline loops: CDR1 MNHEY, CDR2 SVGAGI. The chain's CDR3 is CASSYSRAISDTQYF. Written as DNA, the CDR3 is TGTGCCAGCAGTTACTCTCGGGCTATCTCAGATACGCAGTATTTT.

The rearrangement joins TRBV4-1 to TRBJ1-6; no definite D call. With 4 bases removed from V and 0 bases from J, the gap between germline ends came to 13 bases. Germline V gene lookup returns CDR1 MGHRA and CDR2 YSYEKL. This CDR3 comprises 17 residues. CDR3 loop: CASSPRTQSSYNSPLHF. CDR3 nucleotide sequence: TGCGCCAGCAGCCCCCGGACTCAGAGCTCCTATAATTCACCCCTCCACTTT.

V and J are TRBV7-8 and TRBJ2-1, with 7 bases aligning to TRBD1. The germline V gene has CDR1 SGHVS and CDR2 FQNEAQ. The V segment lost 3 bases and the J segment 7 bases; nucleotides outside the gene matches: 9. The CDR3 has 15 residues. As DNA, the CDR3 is TGTGCCAGCAGCTTTTTGTTCAGGGGGTGGAATGAGCAGTTCTTC. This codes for CASSFLFRGWNEQFF. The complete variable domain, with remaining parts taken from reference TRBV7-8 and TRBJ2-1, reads GAGVSQSPRYKVAKRGQDVALRCDPISGHVSLFWYQQALGQGPEFLTYFQNEAQLDKSGLPSDRFFAERPEGSVSTLKIQRTQQEDSAVYLCASSFLFRGWNEQFFGPGTRLTVL.